This T cell receptor (beta chain) comes out of a study of blood T cell repertoires in COVID-19. Only in-frame clones appear in the TCRdb table, and some are missing; sequencing was by immunoSEQ multiplex PCR. This table holds approximately 30,000 clones, about 90% found once. Germline V lookup: CDR1 SNHLY, CDR2 FYNNEI. Trimming removed 8 bases from V and 3 bases from J, with 13 bases in between. The CDR3 loop spans 13 amino acids. The V call is TRBV2, the J call TRBJ1-2, with D hard to call. The receptor was isolated from a human donor in a cohort sampled during active COVID-19. Sequencing used peripheral blood. For the CDR3, the DNA is TGTGCCAGCTACAGTGGGCAGTACTATGGCTACACCTTC. Encoded protein: CASYSGQYYGYTF.